This T cell receptor (beta chain) was observed in a study of low-dose radiotherapy and immunotherapy resistance in tumors (dated by TCRdb to 2022 to 2024). Describing the broader study: In Cohort 1, 0.5 Gy per fraction was delivered every 2 weeks, and a total PTV dose of 6.5 Gy was prescribed. Eight patients were included in the translational analysis, namely three from the first dose cohort plus the first five from the second dose cohort. Trial participants were not randomized into treatment groups. Nivolumab was administered intravenously as a 240 mg flat dose every two weeks, and ipilimumab was administered intravenously at 1 mg/kg every six weeks. Cohort 2 received 1 Gy per fraction every two weeks, with a total of 13 Gy over 26 weeks. Starting on cycle 1 day 1, patients took 300 mg of aspirin by mouth once daily for four cycles. Every two weeks, patients got intravenous cyclophosphamide at 200 mg/m2, given one day ahead of each radiation and immunotherapy administration.

The sample's time point label is to be understood as: after trial treatment. The label giving this sample's treatment or condition can be read as: LDRT plus nivolumab, ipilimumab, low-dose cyclophosphamide and aspirin (RACIN trial). The donors came from RACIN, which was a single-arm phase I dose-escalation trial that paired nivolumab and ipilimumab with aspirin, low-dose cyclophosphamide and low-dose radiotherapy. Patients with advanced, TIL-negative solid tumors were considered eligible. This clonotype was seen repeatedly, ten times or more. Its recognized antigen is unknown. There are no base qualities to consult, and no much larger clone falls within one base. Trimming removed 7 bases from V and 11 bases from J; the gene matches leave 12 bases unexplained. For CDR1 and CDR2, the germline V gene (reference sequence) lists MNHNY and SVGAGI. The CDR3 spans 13 residues, from the cysteine through the phenylalanine. Only the CDR3 DNA is retained, 39 bases long and in frame from the first base.

Sequencing instrument: Illumina HiSeq 2500. Superscript III and a set of TRAV- and TRBV-specific primers were used to synthesize first-strand cDNA, so that both TCRalpha and TCRbeta chains were covered. TCRs were amplified with Phusion for around 18 PCR cycles using a constant-region primer together with the adapter attached to the V primers. The isolated mRNA was amplified using the MessageAmp II aRNA Amplification Kit, with in vitro transcription performed for about 15 hours at 37 degrees C. The Dynabeads mRNA DIRECT Purification Kit was used to isolate the mRNA for TCR sequencing. Indexed Illumina adapters were added in a second Phusion PCR of about 26 cycles, and the PCR products were purified with AMPure XP beads. On the study's bioinformatics: Custom Perl scripts were used to pool TCR sequences that encoded the same protein, to remove out-of-frame sequences, and to calculate the abundance of each clonotype. Any TCR sequence supported by only a single read was excluded from analysis. The metrics used to describe the repertoires included Shannon entropy, Gini index, clonality, richness, and the frequency of TCRs shared between repertoires. TCRdb reprocessed the public reads (quality trimming at Q25 with fastp, clone calling with MiXCR) and kept in-frame beta chains. CDR3 protein sequences are deduplicated, and each keeps its most common genes and DNA. The V and J calls and clone size are TCRdb's, not the authors'. The sample includes tens of thousands of distinct CDR3 sequences, with approximately 22% observed a single time. The top ten constitute around 13% of the sample.

Sequences were derived from PBMCs, sampled after low-dose radiotherapy plus immunotherapy. The rearrangement combines TRBV6-6 with TRBJ2-3; 7 of the junction bases match TRBD2. The source of this sequence is a female donor with ovarian cancer. The DNA sequence reads TGTGCCAGCACGGAGACTAGCTTCAGCGGGCAGTATTTT. This translates into CASTETSFSGQYF.